The sequence of this T cell receptor beta chain was determined in a study of T-cell memory formation after mild COVID-19. The study, taken as a whole, reports: Day 15 to 85 contracting clones showed balanced CD4/CD8; later expanders leaned CD4+. Researchers report contracting CD4+ clones mostly in CM and EM, with CD8+ clones in EMRA.

In its sample, this clonotype was seen a few times. What it recognizes is unknown. A single record per CDR3 protein comes from TCRdb applying MiXCR to the 5' RACE reads. The repertoire includes about 430,000 distinct CDR3 sequences, roughly 24% of them detected once, and around 8.7% sits in the top ten. The source material was PBMCs or a T cell subset sorted from them (not recorded which). This TCR was sampled from an adult woman who had mild COVID-19 (a few samples of this study predate the infection). Cell type and time point are not known.

The CDR3: CASSFPKTGSTEAFF. The CDR3 bases are TGTGCCAGCAGTTTCCCCAAGACAGGGAGCACTGAAGCTTTCTTT. The chain links TRBV12-3 or TRBV12-4 to TRBJ1-1; 7 nucleotides line up with TRBD1. The CDR3 has 15 residues. With 3 bases clipped from V and 4 bases from J, the junction kept 8 bases outside the gene matches.